This T cell receptor (beta chain) was sequenced for a study of blood T cell repertoires in COVID-19. Study in general: Samples came from the United States, Italy and Spain, spanning acute and convalescent COVID-19. T cells, B-cell-depleted T cells, or PBMCs supplied cDNA or gDNA.

Per the authors' pipeline: Amplification of reference gene primers was used by the study to estimate nucleated cell counts. Method: immunoSEQ multiplex PCR; TCRdb's copy keeps in-frame clones and lacks some. The D gene and trimming were derived from the DNA, and the V and J assignments and clone size from that table. The data contain about 57,000 clones, approximately 88% of them singletons. Germline CDR1 SQVTM, CDR2 ANQGSEA. With 4 bases clipped from V and 4 bases from J, the junction kept 6 bases outside the gene matches. CDR3 length equals 14 residues. The sequence came from a human donor in a cohort sampled during active COVID-19. Sample: peripheral blood. The chain joins TRBV29-1 to TRBJ1-2, with 10 bases lining up with TRBD1. The CDR3 nucleotides read TGCAGCGTTGGAGACAGGGGGCCGGGCTATGGCTACACCTTC. It yields the protein CSVGDRGPGYGYTF.